Listed below are T cell receptor beta chains from one sample, sequenced in a study of OX40 agonist ivuxolimab in advanced cancers. Some clones are missing from TCRdb's copy, which holds only in-frame ones; the method was immunoSEQ multiplex PCR. The profile shows tens of thousands of clones, about nine tenths of them singletons. The sequencing here drew on CD4+ or CD8+ T cells sorted from blood, taken in a trial of the OX40 agonist ivuxolimab. Receptors originate from an adult with an advanced solid tumor such as melanoma, head and neck, liver or kidney cancer. Both conserved end residues are part of each CDR3. The D gene is left open where the match is weak. The size entry is marked missing in some rows and otherwise reads once, few, many or a size class.

J gene,D gene,clone size,V gene,CDR3 protein,CDR3 DNA
TRBJ2-3,NA,NA,TRBV7-6,CASSLNEVGGPTDTQYF,TGTGCCAGCAGCTTAAACGAAGTGGGGGGTCCCACAGATACGCAGTATTTT
TRBJ2-5,TRBD2,NA,TRBV10-3,CAIPGLAGSKTQYF,TGTGCCATCCCGGGACTAGCGGGGAGTAAGACCCAGTACTTC
TRBJ1-6,TRBD1,NA,TRBV11-2,CASSSGQGKSPLHF,TGTGCCAGCAGCTCCGGACAGGGGAAATCACCCCTCCACTTT
TRBJ2-6,NA,NA,TRBV7-8,CASSLGGSGANVLTF,TGTGCCAGCAGCTTAGGAGGGAGTGGGGCCAACGTCCTGACTTTC
TRBJ2-2,NA,NA,TRBV19,CASSIAGVGELFF,TGTGCCAGTAGTATAGCAGGGGTCGGGGAGCTGTTTTTT
TRBJ1-5,NA,NA,TRBV6-1,CASSEPSGQPQHF,TGTGCCAGCAGTGAGCCATCTGGGCAGCCCCAGCATTTT
TRBJ2-6,NA,NA,TRBV28,CASSLWGDGANVLTF,TGTGCCAGCAGTTTATGGGGGGATGGGGCCAACGTCCTGACTTTC
TRBJ2-2,NA,once,TRBV2,CASSVKGVTGNTGELFF,TGTGCCAGCAGTGTAAAGGGGGTGACAGGGAACACCGGGGAGCTGTTTTTT
TRBJ1-1,NA,NA,TRBV6-1,CASSYDGRRVF,TGTGCCAGCAGTTATGATGGGCGGCGCGTCTTT
TRBJ2-3,NA,NA,TRBV4-2,CASSQEGASSDTQYF,TGTGCCAGCAGCCAAGAGGGGGCGAGTTCAGATACGCAGTATTTT
TRBJ1-1,TRBD1,NA,TRBV11-2,CASSQGVGGLRDTEAFF,TGTGCCAGCAGCCAAGGGGTAGGGGGCCTACGGGACACTGAAGCTTTCTTT
TRBJ1-2,TRBD1,NA,TRBV2,CASSEGTGRNYGYTF,TGTGCCAGCAGTGAAGGGACAGGCCGAAACTATGGCTACACCTTC
TRBJ1-2,NA,NA,TRBV12-5,CASGPGEDYGYTF,TGTGCTAGTGGCCCAGGGGAGGACTATGGCTACACCTTC
TRBJ2-1,NA,NA,TRBV5-6,CASSLGGNEQFF,TGTGCCAGCAGCTTGGGAGGGAATGAGCAGTTCTTC
TRBJ2-7,TRBD1,NA,TRBV10-3,CAIRQGGTYEQYF,TGTGCCATCCGACAGGGGGGGACCTACGAGCAGTACTTC
TRBJ1-1,NA,few,TRBV13,CASSSWSNMNTEAFF,TGTGCCAGCAGCTCCTGGTCGAATATGAACACTGAAGCTTTCTTT
TRBJ2-7,TRBD2,NA,TRBV9,CASSVSGTSGADEQYF,TGTGCCAGCAGCGTGTCCGGGACTAGCGGGGCCGACGAGCAGTACTTC
TRBJ2-5,TRBD2,NA,TRBV7-2,CASSWTSGGQETQYF,TGTGCCAGCAGCTGGACTAGCGGGGGACAAGAGACCCAGTACTTC
TRBJ2-1,NA,NA,TRBV19,CASSMLGQGPGSYNEQFF,TGTGCCAGTAGTATGTTAGGACAAGGTCCGGGCTCCTACAATGAGCAGTTCTTC
TRBJ1-1,NA,NA,TRBV2,CASSEFGHMNTEAFF,TGTGCCAGCAGTGAATTTGGTCACATGAACACTGAAGCTTTCTTT
TRBJ2-3,NA,NA,TRBV5-6,CASSLAQGDYPSTDTQYF,TGTGCCAGCAGCTTGGCTCAAGGTGACTACCCTAGCACAGATACGCAGTATTTT
TRBJ1-1,NA,NA,TRBV19,CASSPLTGPGTEAFF,TGTGCCAGTAGTCCGTTAACAGGGCCGGGCACTGAAGCTTTCTTT
TRBJ2-3,NA,NA,TRBV5-1,CASRAEGRVETDTQYF,TGCGCCAGCAGGGCCGAGGGGCGAGTCGAGACAGATACGCAGTATTTT
TRBJ2-3,NA,NA,TRBV4-1,CASRPPGASTDTQYF,TGCGCCAGCAGGCCGCCAGGGGCTAGCACAGATACGCAGTATTTT
TRBJ1-1,NA,NA,TRBV20-1,CSRTVAPEAFF,TGCAGCCGCACAGTTGCCCCTGAAGCTTTCTTT
TRBJ1-1,NA,NA,TRBV19,CASSISVNTEAFF,TGTGCCAGTAGTATATCAGTGAACACTGAAGCTTTCTTT
TRBJ2-2,TRBD1,NA,TRBV7-9,CASSSTGTGNTGELFF,TGTGCCAGCAGCTCAACAGGGACAGGGAACACCGGGGAGCTGTTTTTT
TRBJ1-2,NA,medium-sized,TRBV16,CASSQSLQGGGDGYTF,TGTGCCAGCAGCCAATCGCTACAGGGCGGCGGAGATGGCTACACCTTC
TRBJ2-1,NA,NA,TRBV29-1,CSVVRSGLTNEQFF,TGCAGCGTTGTCCGTTCGGGACTCACCAATGAGCAGTTCTTC
TRBJ2-7,NA,NA,TRBV27,CASSEGQAYEQYF,TGTGCCAGCAGTGAGGGTCAGGCCTACGAGCAGTACTTC
TRBJ1-1,NA,NA,TRBV10-1,CASSDTRRRTEAFF,TGCGCCAGCAGTGACACCCGGCGGAGGACTGAAGCTTTCTTT
TRBJ1-1,TRBD1,few,TRBV9,CASSVFGQEVTEAFF,TGTGCCAGCAGCGTATTCGGACAGGAAGTGACTGAAGCTTTCTTT
TRBJ1-1,NA,NA,TRBV28,CASSFGGTEAFF,TGTGCCAGCAGTTTCGGGGGTACTGAAGCTTTCTTT
TRBJ1-2,TRBD1,few,TRBV30,CAWSVARGQEGYTF,TGTGCCTGGAGTGTAGCCAGGGGGCAGGAAGGCTACACCTTC
TRBJ1-2,NA,NA,TRBV29-1,CSVEDRSRNYGYTF,TGCAGCGTTGAAGATCGGAGCAGAAACTATGGCTACACCTTC
TRBJ2-7,NA,once,TRBV4-1,CASSQDSDTVSYEQYF,TGCGCCAGCAGCCAAGATTCGGACACTGTCTCCTACGAGCAGTACTTC
TRBJ2-2,TRBD1,NA,TRBV5-4,CASNTRTGENTGELFF,TGTGCCAGCAACACGAGGACAGGGGAGAACACCGGGGAGCTGTTTTTT
TRBJ1-1,NA,NA,TRBV2,CATNLQWGSEAFF,TGTGCCACCAACCTCCAGTGGGGATCTGAAGCTTTCTTT
TRBJ2-7,NA,NA,TRBV11-2,CASRRELMDPSSYEQYF,TGTGCCAGTCGTCGCGAGTTAATGGACCCCAGCTCCTACGAGCAGTACTTC
TRBJ2-2,NA,once,TRBV27,CASSWGANTGELFF,TGTGCCAGCAGTTGGGGGGCGAACACCGGGGAGCTGTTTTTT
TRBJ1-5,NA,NA,TRBV28,CASTTRGNQPQHF,TGTGCCAGCACCACCCGTGGCAATCAGCCCCAGCATTTT
TRBJ1-2,TRBD1,NA,TRBV6-5,CASSYRTGHGYTF,TGTGCCAGCAGTTACAGGACAGGGCATGGCTACACCTTC
TRBJ1-2,TRBD1,NA,TRBV5-4,CASRLRGQGNYGYTF,TGTGCCAGCAGATTGCGGGGACAGGGAAACTATGGCTACACCTTC
TRBJ1-5,NA,NA,TRBV6-1,CASNRTGNQPQHF,TGTGCCAGCAACCGGACGGGGAATCAGCCCCAGCATTTT